This T cell receptor (beta chain) is from a study of radiation and T cells in renal cell carcinoma. Assay: immunoSEQ multiplex PCR; the TCRdb copy retains only in-frame clones and omits some. The data contain about 12,000 clones, about 61% of them singletons. Sample treatment: treatment-naive control, cytoreductive nephrectomy. CDR3 length: 13 amino acids. With 6 bases clipped from V and 8 bases from J, the junction kept 7 bases outside the gene matches. Germline loops: CDR1 LNHDA, CDR2 SQIVND (reference sequence). The chain employs TRBV19 and TRBJ1-2; 9 bases align to TRBD1. The source of this sequence is a woman of 80 years or more with renal cell carcinoma. Specimen: tumor tissue, collected from a patient whose treatment was nephrectomy without radiotherapy. CDR3 residues: CASREQGARGYTF. CDR3 nucleotides: TGTGCCAGTAGAGAACAGGGGGCGCGGGGCTACACCTTC.